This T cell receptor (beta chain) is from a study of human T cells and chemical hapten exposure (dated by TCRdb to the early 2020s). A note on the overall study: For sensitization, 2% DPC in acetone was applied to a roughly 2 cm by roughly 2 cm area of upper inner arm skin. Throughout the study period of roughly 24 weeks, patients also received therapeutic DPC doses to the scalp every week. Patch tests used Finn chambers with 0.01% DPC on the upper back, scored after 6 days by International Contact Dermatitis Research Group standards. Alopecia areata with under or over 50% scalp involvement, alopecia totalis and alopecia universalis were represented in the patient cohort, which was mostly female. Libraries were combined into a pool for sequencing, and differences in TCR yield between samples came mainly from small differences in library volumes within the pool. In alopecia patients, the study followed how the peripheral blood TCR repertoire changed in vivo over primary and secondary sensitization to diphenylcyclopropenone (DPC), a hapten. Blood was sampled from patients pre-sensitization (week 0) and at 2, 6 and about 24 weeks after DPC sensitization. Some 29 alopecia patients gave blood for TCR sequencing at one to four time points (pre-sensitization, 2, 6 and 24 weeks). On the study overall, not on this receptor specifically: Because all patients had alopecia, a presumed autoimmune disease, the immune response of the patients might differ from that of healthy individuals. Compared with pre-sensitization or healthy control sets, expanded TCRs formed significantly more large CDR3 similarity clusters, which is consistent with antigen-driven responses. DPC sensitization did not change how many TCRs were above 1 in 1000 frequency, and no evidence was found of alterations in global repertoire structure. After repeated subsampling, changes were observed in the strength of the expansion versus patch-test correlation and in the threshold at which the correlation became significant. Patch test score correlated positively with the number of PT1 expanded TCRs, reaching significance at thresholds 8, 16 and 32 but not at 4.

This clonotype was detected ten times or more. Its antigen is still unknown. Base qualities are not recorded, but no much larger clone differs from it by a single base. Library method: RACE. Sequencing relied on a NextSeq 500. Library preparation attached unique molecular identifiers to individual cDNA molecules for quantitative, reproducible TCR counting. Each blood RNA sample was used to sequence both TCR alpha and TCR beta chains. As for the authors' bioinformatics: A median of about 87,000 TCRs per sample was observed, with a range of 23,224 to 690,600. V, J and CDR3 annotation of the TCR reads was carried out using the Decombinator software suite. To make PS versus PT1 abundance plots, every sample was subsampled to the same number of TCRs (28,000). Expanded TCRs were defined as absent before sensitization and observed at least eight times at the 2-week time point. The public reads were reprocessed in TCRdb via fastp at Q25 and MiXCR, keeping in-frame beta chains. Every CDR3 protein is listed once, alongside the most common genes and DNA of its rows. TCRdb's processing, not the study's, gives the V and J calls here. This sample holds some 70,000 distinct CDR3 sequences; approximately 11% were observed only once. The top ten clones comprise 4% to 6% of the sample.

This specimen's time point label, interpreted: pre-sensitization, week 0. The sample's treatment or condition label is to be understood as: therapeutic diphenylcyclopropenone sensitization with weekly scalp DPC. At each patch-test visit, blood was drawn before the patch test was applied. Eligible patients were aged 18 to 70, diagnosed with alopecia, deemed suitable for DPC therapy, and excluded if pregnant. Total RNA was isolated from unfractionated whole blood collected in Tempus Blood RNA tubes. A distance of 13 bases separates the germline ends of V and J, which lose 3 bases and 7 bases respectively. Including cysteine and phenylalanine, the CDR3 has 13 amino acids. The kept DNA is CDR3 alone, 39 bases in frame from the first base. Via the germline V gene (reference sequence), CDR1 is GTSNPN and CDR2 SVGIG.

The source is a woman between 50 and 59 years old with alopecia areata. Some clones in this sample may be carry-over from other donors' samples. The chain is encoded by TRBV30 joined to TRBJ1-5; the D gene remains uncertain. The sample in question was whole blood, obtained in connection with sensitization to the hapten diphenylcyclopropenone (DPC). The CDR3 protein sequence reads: CAWSTQDRQPQHF. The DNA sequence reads TGTGCCTGGAGCACCCAGGACCGACAGCCCCAGCATTTT.